A single sample gave rise to the 24 T cell receptor beta chains below, sequenced in a study of T cells of healthy individuals (dated 2018 in TCRdb). Libraries came from 5' RACE. The sequencer was an Illumina MiSeq. TCRdb cleaned the public reads at Q25 with fastp, built clones with MiXCR and kept in-frame beta chains. Identical CDR3 protein sequences are pooled into one entry, listed with their most common genes and DNA. This sample is represented by about 96,000 distinct CDR3 sequences; 17% of them were singletons. Around 6.5% of the sample is held by the ten biggest clonotypes. The source is a human donor in good health.

This sequence joins TRBV12-3 or TRBV12-4 and TRBJ1-4; 9 nucleotides match TRBD1. CDR3 size: 16 residues. Losses at the gene ends were 3 bases for V and 8 bases for J; bases not matched to a gene: 10. CDR3 bases: TGTGCCAGCAGTTTGAATCCGGGACAGGGCTGGGAAAAACTGTTTTTT. Protein sequence: CASSLNPGQGWEKLFF.

Only a few counts were recorded for this clonotype. The chain uses TRBV5-8 and TRBJ2-7; D tentatively reads TRBD1 or TRBD2 (5 bases each). The V end lost 7 bases, the J end lost 3 bases, and 14 bases lay between the germline ends. Germline values: CDR1 SGHTS, CDR2 YDEGEE. The CDR3 consists of 13 residues. The CDR3 bases are TGTGCCAGCGGCGATTGGGACCGCTACGAGCAGTACTTC. Its protein is CASGDWDRYEQYF. Full variable domain (rest looked up from reference TRBV5-8 and TRBJ2-7): EAGVTQSPTHLIKTRGQQATLRCSPISGHTSVYWYQQALGLGLQFLLWYDEGEERNRGNFPPRFSGRQFPNYSSELNVNALELEDSALYLCASGDWDRYEQYFGPGTRLTVT.

The V and J genes are TRBV28 and TRBJ2-1; D could derive from TRBD1 or TRBD2 (5 bases each). Germline CDR1 is MDHEN and CDR2 is SYDVKM. This CDR3 is 16 amino acids long. The ends were cut back, 7 bases at V and 4 bases at J, with 20 bases in the middle. The CDR3 nucleotides read TGTGCCAGCAATTCTCCGGGGAAAAGGGGATACAATGAGCAGTTCTTC. Protein product: CASNSPGKRGYNEQFF.

In its sample, this clonotype was seen a few times. The chain links TRBV7-8 to TRBJ1-2, with D unclear. The CDR3 consists of 16 residues. Germline loops: CDR1 SGHVS, CDR2 FQNEAQ. Trimming took 5 bases from V and 0 from J, leaving 16 bases between them. Here the CDR3 DNA reads TGTGCCAGCAGCCTCAACGGACTGGAAGCTAACTATGGCTACACCTTC. Protein product: CASSLNGLEANYGYTF.

This clonotype showed up many times. The genes are TRBV9 and TRBJ1-1, with 8 bases aligning to TRBD1. This CDR3 spans 14 amino acids. V shed 3 bases, J shed 3 bases, and the junction held 4 bases outside the gene matches. Germline CDR1 SGDLS, CDR2 YYNGEE. CDR3 amino acids: CASSETGVYTEAFF. In nucleotides, the CDR3 is TGTGCCAGCAGCGAGACAGGGGTTTACACTGAAGCTTTCTTT.

V gene TRBV28 combines with J gene TRBJ2-2; D possibly matches TRBD1 or TRBD2 (5 bases each). Germline-derived CDR1 and CDR2 are MDHEN and SYDVKM. The CDR3 spans 19 residues. Trimming took off 8 bases at V and 1 base at J, with 26 bases between the two ends. The CDR3 reads CASLDPARRGGLNTGELFF. The CDR3 DNA reads TGTGCCAGCCTGGACCCGGCCCGTCGGGGCGGCTTGAACACCGGGGAGCTGTTTTTT.

This clonotype was counted many times. The rearrangement joins TRBV18 to TRBJ2-7; 7 bases are shared with TRBD1. V lost 6 bases to trimming and J lost 2 bases; unmatched junction nucleotides: 7. The CDR3 runs 14 residues. Germline V gene lookup returns CDR1 KGHSH and CDR2 LQKENI. DNA of the CDR3: TGTGCCAGCTCCCCTCAGGGACAGCCCTACGAGCAGTACTTC. This translates into CASSPQGQPYEQYF.

This clonotype was counted many times. This chain links TRBV11-2 with TRBJ1-3, with D maybe TRBD1 (5 bases). Germline CDR1 and CDR2: SGHAT and FQNNGV. The CDR3 runs 20 residues. Deletions cut 0 bases from V and 0 bases from J, with 21 bases between. CDR3 sequence reads: CASSLEGTGFIPSSGNTIYF. The CDR3 nucleotides read TGTGCCAGCAGCTTAGAGGGAACAGGCTTTATCCCGAGCTCTGGAAACACCATATATTTT.

This chain connects TRBV29-1 to TRBJ1-2; TRBD1 matches 7 bases. After removal of 6 bases from V and 4 bases from J, the junction contained 11 bases not matched to a gene. Germline values: CDR1 SQVTM, CDR2 ANQGSEA. The CDR3 runs 14 residues. CDR3 residues: CSVETTGDSYGYTF. The CDR3 nucleotides read TGCAGCGTCGAAACTACAGGGGACAGCTATGGCTACACCTTC.

This clonotype showed up just a few times. The chain links TRBV28 to TRBJ1-5, with 9 bases identical to TRBD1. Per the germline V gene, CDR1 is MDHEN and CDR2 is SYDVKM. V lost 6 bases to trimming and J lost 6 bases; unmatched junction nucleotides: 9. The CDR3 contains 15 residues. CDR3 nucleotides: TGTGCCAGCAGGAACGACAGGGGGGATAGTCAGCCCCAGCATTTT. Protein: CASRNDRGDSQPQHF.

In its sample, this clonotype was seen many times. The J gene is TRBJ2-3, the V gene TRBV12-3 or TRBV12-4, with TRBD1 identical over 11 bases. The CDR3 extends over 18 amino acids. V shed 1 base and J 3 bases; nucleotides not matched to a gene: 9. The DNA for the CDR3 is TGTGCCAGCAGTTTAGTTGGACAGGGGGCTCCCTGGACAGATACGCAGTATTTT. This gives the protein CASSLVGQGAPWTDTQYF.

This clonotype was counted many times. This rearrangement joins TRBV12-3 or TRBV12-4 to TRBJ2-7; D is perhaps TRBD2 (5 bases). CDR3 length: 13 amino acids. The V and J ends lost 6 bases and 6 bases respectively, with 15 bases between them. The CDR3 reads CASSQLEGLEQYF. The CDR3 nucleotides read TGTGCCAGCAGCCAACTTGAGGGCCTCGAGCAGTACTTC.

This clonotype has ten or more counts. Written as DNA, the CDR3 is TGTGCCAGCAGCGCTAGCGGGAGCGAGCAGTACTTC. Protein: CASSASGSEQYF. The chain combines TRBV6-6 with TRBJ2-7; 10 positions agree with TRBD2. V lost 6 bases to trimming and J lost 6 bases; unmatched junction nucleotides: 2. The germline V gene has CDR1 MNHNY and CDR2 SVGAGI (reference sequence). The CDR3 totals 12 residues.

This clonotype was seen a few times. V gene TRBV7-9 combines with J gene TRBJ1-2; D unresolved. The germline gives CDR1 SEHNR, CDR2 FQNEAQ (reference sequence). The CDR3 has 12 residues. V lost 5 bases, J lost 5 bases, and 9 bases lay in between. The CDR3 DNA reads TGTGCCAGCAGCGACCGGGTTTATGGCTACACCTTC. This codes for CASSDRVYGYTF.

This clonotype has only one observation. This chain links TRBV28 with TRBJ1-5; 7 nucleotides align to TRBD1. The CDR3 is 14 residues long. Per germline, CDR1 MDHEN and CDR2 SYDVKM. J was trimmed by 7 bases and V by 2 bases; bases with no gene match: 5. CDR3 DNA sequence: TGTGCCAGCAGTTTAGGAGGGGGCGGGCAGCCCCAGCATTTT. It codes for CASSLGGGGQPQHF.

This clonotype was seen only a few times. The chain is built from TRBV20-1 and TRBJ2-7; 8 nucleotides align to TRBD2. V was clipped by 2 bases and J by 5 bases; unmatched bases: 11. This CDR3 spans 15 amino acids. CDR1 and CDR2 (germline): DFQATT, SNEGSKA (reference sequence). CDR3 protein: CSARLQAGAGNEQYF. Here the CDR3 DNA reads TGCAGTGCTAGACTTCAAGCGGGGGCTGGGAACGAGCAGTACTTC.

This clonotype has just a few counts. J is TRBJ1-4 and V is TRBV6-1; 7 bases agree with TRBD1. The germline V gene has CDR1 MNHNS and CDR2 SASEGT. Trimming took 2 bases from V and 5 from J; bases not matched to a gene: 14. This CDR3 spans 18 amino acids. CDR3 nucleotide sequence: TGTGCCAGCAGTGAACTTGGGACAGCAGGACCCTTGAATGAAAAACTGTTTTTT. Translated, it gives CASSELGTAGPLNEKLFF.

The chain couples TRBV6-2 or TRBV6-3 to TRBJ2-1, with unresolved D. Germline values: CDR1 MNHEY, CDR2 SVGEGT. With 3 bases removed from V and 12 bases from J, the gap between germline ends came to 18 bases. CDR3 size: 14 residues. CDR3 residues: CASSYPSLRISQFF. In DNA, the CDR3 is TGTGCCAGCAGTTATCCGTCCCTCAGGATTTCGCAGTTCTTC.

The chain uses TRBV5-1 and TRBJ2-3; D is uncertain. Trimming took off 4 bases at V and 0 bases at J, with 9 bases between the two ends. Germline-derived CDR1 and CDR2 are SGHRS and YFSETQ. The CDR3 is 14 residues long. CDR3 loop: CASSRSTSTDTQYF. CDR3 DNA: TGCGCCAGCAGCCGCTCGACTAGCACAGATACGCAGTATTTT.

This chain links TRBV6-5 with TRBJ2-6; D remains ambiguous. This CDR3 comprises 16 residues. Germline V gene data show CDR1 as MNHEY and CDR2 as SVGAGI. Deletions cut 0 bases from V and 1 base from J, with 7 bases between. The CDR3 coding sequence is TGTGCCAGCAGTTACTCGATAGGGTCTGGGGCCAACGTCCTGACTTTC. It yields the protein CASSYSIGSGANVLTF.

The chain joins TRBV7-9 to TRBJ2-2; the D is unclear. The CDR3 length is 14 residues. The V gene's germline CDR1 is SEHNR and CDR2 FQNEAQ (reference sequence). V lost 5 bases, J lost 0 bases, and 7 bases lay in between. As DNA, the CDR3 is TGTGCCAGCAGCCCCCGGCCGAACACCGGGGAGCTGTTTTTT. It translates to CASSPRPNTGELFF.

V usage is TRBV7-9 and J usage is TRBJ1-1, with D maybe TRBD1 (5 bases). Trimming stripped 6 bases from V and 5 bases from J, with 13 bases between. The CDR3 runs 13 residues. CDR1 is SEHNR, CDR2 FQNEAQ, per germline (reference sequence). CDR3 coding DNA: TGTGCCAGCAGTGCTCAGGGAAGGACTGAAGCTTTCTTT. Translation gives CASSAQGRTEAFF.

This clonotype was recorded at least ten times. The V call is TRBV4-3, the J call TRBJ2-7, with 8 bases fitting TRBD1. Germline trimming cut 2 bases from V and 2 bases from J; bases unmatched to any gene: 11. This CDR3 spans 17 amino acids. Germline values: CDR1 LGHNA, CDR2 YSLEER. The CDR3 loop reads CASSQNTDRGVTYEQYF. In DNA, the CDR3 is TGCGCCAGCAGCCAAAATACAGACAGGGGTGTTACCTACGAGCAGTACTTC.

This chain links TRBV6-2 or TRBV6-3 with TRBJ2-1; D is undetermined. Germline lookup yields CDR1 MNHEY and CDR2 SVGEGT. This CDR3 comprises 11 residues. The V end was cut by 4 bases, the J end by 7 bases, with 5 bases between. This CDR3 is CASSSRNEQFF. The CDR3 nucleotides read TGTGCCAGCAGTTCTCGGAATGAGCAGTTCTTC.